The 16 T cell receptor beta chains below come from one sample, sequenced in a study of beta chain features in type 1 diabetes. Expressed TCRB transcripts were sequenced because the entire RNA isolate underwent reverse transcription. Produced via immunoSEQ multiplex PCR; TCRdb's table is partial and in-frame only. The repertoire includes 310,000 or so clones, 9.5% to 12% of them detected once, and approximately 0.016% sits in the top ten. Input material: naive CD4+ T cells from blood. The receptors were gathered from a woman in her 30s in good health.

The V call is TRBV9, the J call TRBJ2-1, with D hard to call. Between the trimmed V and J ends, which lost 0 bases and 4 bases, there was a span of 8 bases. The germline CDR1 and CDR2 sequences are SGDLS and YYNGEE. The CDR3 consists of 14 residues. The CDR3 nucleotides are TGTGCCAGCAGCGTAGAGGCGGTTTACAATGAGCAGTTCTTC. It translates to CASSVEAVYNEQFF.

In this sample, this clone turned up a few times. Other DNA sequences in the same sample also yield this CDR3. The chain employs TRBV19 and TRBJ2-3; D gene uncertain. CDR1 is LNHDA and CDR2 is SQIVND in the germline V gene (reference sequence). Trimming left V 5 bases short and J 1 base short, with 4 bases between. CDR3 size: 12 residues. In DNA form, the CDR3 reads TGTGCCAGTAGTCTCGGCACAGATACGCAGTATTTT. The encoded protein is CASSLGTDTQYF.

This clone has just one count. The junction departs from germline at one end; a sequencing error may be responsible. The chain carries TRBV7-9 and TRBJ1-5; unclear D gene. The CDR3 runs to 13 residues. Germline V CDR1 and CDR2: SEHNR, FQNEAQ (reference sequence). CDR3 amino acids: CASSLGSDQPQHF. The CDR3 region has the DNA TGTGCCAGCAGCTTGGGTAGCGATCAGCCCCAGCATTTT.

The V and J genes are TRBV27 and TRBJ1-4, with D perhaps matching TRBD1 (6 bases). Germline lookup yields CDR1 MNHEY and CDR2 SMNVEV (reference sequence). This CDR3 is built from 15 residues. V lost 7 bases, J lost 1 base, and 13 bases lay in between. This chain's CDR3 is CASTHTGRTNEKLFF. The CDR3 DNA follows: TGTGCCAGCACCCATACAGGGAGAACTAATGAAAAACTGTTTTTT. The full variable domain, completed using reference TRBV27 and TRBJ1-4, is EAQVTQNPRYLITVTGKKLTVTCSQNMNHEYMSWYRQDPGLGLRQIYYSMNVEVTDKGDVPEGYKVSRKEKRNFPLILESPSPNQTSLYFCASTHTGRTNEKLFFGSGTQLSVL.

Details on this clone: Sequence at one end of the junction differs from germline and may be a read error. As DNA, the CDR3 is TGCGCCAGCACCACGACTAGCGGGAGGTTTCACAAGTCATTC. Its protein product is CASTTTSGRFHKSF. The chain recombines TRBV4-1 with TRBJ2-4, with 13 bases fitting TRBD2. Germline lookup yields CDR1 MGHRA and CDR2 YSYEKL. This CDR3 region has 14 residues.

The rearrangement links TRBV9 to TRBJ2-2, with D maybe TRBD2 (5 bases). The CDR3 is 16 amino acids. CDR1 is SGDLS, CDR2 YYNGEE, per germline. V lost 0 bases and J lost 1, with 10 bases in between. For the CDR3, the DNA is TGTGCCAGCAGCGTAGGAGGACTCGAGAACACCGGGGAGCTGTTTTTT. Translated: CASSVGGLENTGELFF.

The J gene is TRBJ1-2, the V gene TRBV5-1; 8 bases are shared with TRBD1. This CDR3 has 13 residues. Germline-derived CDR1 and CDR2 are SGHRS and YFSETQ. V lost 3 bases to trimming and J lost 8 bases; unmatched junction nucleotides: 6. The CDR3 DNA reads as TGCGCCAGCAGCTCAGGGGGCGCGGGGGGCTACACCTTC. This gives the protein CASSSGGAGGYTF.

V usage is TRBV4-3 and J usage is TRBJ1-1; D perhaps matches TRBD1 (6 bases). Germline V gene lookup returns CDR1 LGHNA and CDR2 YSLEER. The CDR3 runs to 17 residues. The V and J ends lost 0 bases and 0 bases respectively, with 14 bases between them. CDR3 DNA sequence: TGCGCCAGCAGCCAAGATCAGACCAGGGGCCTGAACACTGAAGCTTTCTTT. This sequence encodes CASSQDQTRGLNTEAFF.

V usage is TRBV29-1 and J usage is TRBJ1-3, with D unclear. Germline CDR1 reads SQVTM; CDR2 reads ANQGSEA. The CDR3 is 13 residues long. V gave up 4 bases and J gave up 0 bases, with 7 bases separating them. CDR3 bases: TGCAGCGTTGGAGGAGTCTCTGGAAACACCATATATTTT. Amino acids: CSVGGVSGNTIYF.

This clone was counted only a few times. This chain joins TRBV30 and TRBJ1-1; the match to TRBD1 covers 8 bases. The J segment lost 0 bases and the V segment lost 6 bases, leaving 3 bases of the junction unmatched. The CDR3 covers 13 residues. The V gene's germline CDR1 is GTSNPN and CDR2 SVGIG (reference sequence). CDR3 nucleotide sequence: TGTGCCTGCACGGGACAGGTGAACACTGAAGCTTTCTTT. It encodes CACTGQVNTEAFF.

This clone was picked up a small number of times. The chain has TRBV18 and TRBJ2-7; TRBD1 agrees at 7 bases. The V gene end was trimmed by 3 bases and the J gene end by 11 bases; junction bases not matched to a gene: 10. Germline loops: CDR1 KGHSH, CDR2 LQKENI. The CDR3 extends over 13 amino acids. The CDR3 spells CASSPDSDREKYF. As DNA, the CDR3 is TGTGCCAGCTCACCCGACTCCGACAGGGAGAAGTACTTC.

The V call is TRBV7-2, the J call TRBJ2-1, with 14 bases lining up with TRBD2. The CDR3 contains 16 residues. The germline V gene has CDR1 SGHTA and CDR2 FQGNSA. The J segment lost 6 bases and the V segment lost 4 bases, leaving 5 bases of the junction unmatched. For the CDR3, the DNA is TGTGCCAGCAGCTCAACCGGGACTAGCGGGAGCAATGAGCAGTTCTTC. It encodes CASSSTGTSGSNEQFF.

The chain employs TRBV4-1 and TRBJ2-1, with 7 bases lining up with TRBD2. The junction had 4 bases not matched to a gene; V was cut back by 4 bases and J by 7 bases. Per germline, CDR1 MGHRA and CDR2 YSYEKL. This CDR3 is 13 amino acids long. The CDR3: CASSPLASNEQFF. The CDR3, as DNA: TGCGCCAGCAGCCCACTAGCGTCTAATGAGCAGTTCTTC.

This chain links TRBV11-2 with TRBJ2-1, with 8 bases fitting TRBD2. After removal of 5 bases from V and 2 bases from J, the junction contained 5 bases not matched to a gene. The germline V gene has CDR1 SGHAT and CDR2 FQNNGV. This CDR3 contains 15 residues. The CDR3 spells CASSQRGGTYNEQFF. CDR3 bases: TGTGCCAGCAGCCAACGGGGGGGAACCTACAATGAGCAGTTCTTC. Drawing the rest from reference TRBV11-2 and TRBJ2-1, the complete variable domain is EAGVAQSPRYKIIEKRQSVAFWCNPISGHATLYWYQQILGQGPKLLIQFQNNGVVDDSQLPKDRFSAERLKGVDSTLKIQPAKLEDSAVYLCASSQRGGTYNEQFFGPGTRLTVL.

The CDR3 reads CASSSQTGVMNTEAFF. CDR3 DNA: TGTGCCAGCAGCTCTCAGACAGGAGTGATGAACACTGAAGCTTTCTTT. V and J are TRBV7-2 and TRBJ1-1; D is perhaps TRBD1 (6 bases). In germline, CDR1 is SGHTA, CDR2 FQGNSA. The CDR3 extends over 16 amino acids. The germline V and J ends were trimmed by 4 bases and 0 bases, with 15 bases remaining between them.

This clone was counted only a few times. V usage is TRBV28 and J usage is TRBJ2-1; maybe TRBD2 (6 bases). Between the trimmed V and J ends, which lost 5 bases and 15 bases, there was a span of 20 bases. This CDR3 comprises 13 residues. Germline V lookup: CDR1 MDHEN, CDR2 SYDVKM. In DNA form, the CDR3 reads TGTGCCAGCAGTCAAGCTTTTCGGGAGTCACTGTTCTTC. It encodes CASSQAFRESLFF.